This is a list of T cell receptor beta chains from one sample in a study of T cell responses to AZD1222 COVID-19 vaccine. Data came from immunoSEQ multiplex PCR; TCRdb stores just in-frame clones and leaves some out. Of about 150,000 clones listed, over 75% were seen once; the top ten hold over 1.5%. Source: peripheral blood, taken on day 0 of AZD1222 vaccination. The receptors originated from an adult in good health. The CDR3 runs from the conserved cysteine through the conserved F or W. The order of the fields is D gene, V gene, clone size, J gene, CDR3 DNA, CDR3 protein. The D gene is left open where the match is weak. Where a row states a size, it is once, few, many or the class of an expanded clone; other rows omit it.

D gene: TRBD2
V gene: TRBV9
clone size: .
J gene: TRBJ2-1
CDR3 DNA: TGTGCCAGCAGCCCCGGGACTAGCGGGAGGGTGATTTACAATGAGCAGTTCTTC
CDR3 protein: CASSPGTSGRVIYNEQFF

D gene: .
V gene: TRBV10-3
clone size: once
J gene: TRBJ2-3
CDR3 DNA: TGTGCCATCACAGGGGGAGGGAGAGATACGCAGTATTTT
CDR3 protein: CAITGGGRDTQYF

D gene: .
V gene: TRBV5-1
clone size: .
J gene: TRBJ2-7
CDR3 DNA: TGCGCCAGCAGCTTGGCCATTGGCAGCTACGAGCAGTACTTC
CDR3 protein: CASSLAIGSYEQYF

D gene: .
V gene: TRBV7-3
clone size: .
J gene: TRBJ2-3
CDR3 DNA: TGTGCCAGCAGCTCCGGGACTCCCGGGGCCCTCACAGATACGCAGTATTTT
CDR3 protein: CASSSGTPGALTDTQYF

D gene: TRBD1
V gene: TRBV14
clone size: .
J gene: TRBJ2-7
CDR3 DNA: TGTGCCAGCAGCCTGGGACAGGGGTTCTCCGAGCAGTACTTC
CDR3 protein: CASSLGQGFSEQYF

D gene: TRBD1
V gene: TRBV4-3
clone size: .
J gene: TRBJ2-7
CDR3 DNA: TGCGCCAGCAGCCACAGGACAGGGAGCTCCTACGAGCAGTACTTC
CDR3 protein: CASSHRTGSSYEQYF

D gene: .
V gene: TRBV27
clone size: .
J gene: TRBJ2-5
CDR3 DNA: TGTGCCAGCAGTTTATACGGAGAGACCCAGTACTTC
CDR3 protein: CASSLYGETQYF

D gene: .
V gene: TRBV18
clone size: .
J gene: TRBJ1-1
CDR3 DNA: TGTGCCAGCTCAAACCTCGACTCCCGGGGGGGGGCGAACACTGAAGCTTTCTTT
CDR3 protein: CASSNLDSRGGANTEAFF

D gene: .
V gene: TRBV11-2
clone size: .
J gene: TRBJ2-3
CDR3 DNA: TGTGCCAGCAGCTTAGAGGGGTGGGGGACCCCCGGCACAGATACGCAGTATTTT
CDR3 protein: CASSLEGWGTPGTDTQYF

D gene: .
V gene: TRBV28
clone size: .
J gene: TRBJ1-1
CDR3 DNA: TGTGCCAGCAACCAGCCGGGTTCCGTAGCTTTCTTT
CDR3 protein: CASNQPGSVAFF

D gene: .
V gene: TRBV20-1
clone size: .
J gene: TRBJ2-3
CDR3 DNA: TGCAGTGCTAGAGACGTCGGGGCTCAGTATTTT
CDR3 protein: CSARDVGAQYF

D gene: .
V gene: TRBV5-1
clone size: .
J gene: TRBJ2-3
CDR3 DNA: TGCGCCAGCAGCTTTGGGGGCTCAGATACGCAGTATTTT
CDR3 protein: CASSFGGSDTQYF

D gene: .
V gene: TRBV11-1
clone size: .
J gene: TRBJ1-1
CDR3 DNA: TGTGCCAGCAGCTTATTGGGGACTGAAGCTTTCTTT
CDR3 protein: CASSLLGTEAFF

D gene: TRBD2
V gene: TRBV4-2
clone size: .
J gene: TRBJ2-1
CDR3 DNA: TGTGCCAGCAGCCAAGAACTAGCGGGAGGGCTAAAGCCTTACAATGAGCAGTTCTTC
CDR3 protein: CASSQELAGGLKPYNEQFF

D gene: .
V gene: TRBV16
clone size: .
J gene: TRBJ1-4
CDR3 DNA: TGTGCCAGCAGCCATGGACGGGGGCAGGAAAAACTGTTTTTT
CDR3 protein: CASSHGRGQEKLFF

D gene: .
V gene: TRBV6-5
clone size: .
J gene: TRBJ1-2
CDR3 DNA: TGTGCCAGCCATCCCGGGGTTTTCGGCTATGGCTACACCTTC
CDR3 protein: CASHPGVFGYGYTF

D gene: TRBD1
V gene: TRBV19
clone size: .
J gene: TRBJ2-1
CDR3 DNA: TGTGCCAGTATGGGACAGGGCAATGAGCAGTTCTTC
CDR3 protein: CASMGQGNEQFF

D gene: TRBD2
V gene: TRBV7-2
clone size: .
J gene: TRBJ2-4
CDR3 DNA: TGTGCCAGCAGCCCCGGCGGGAGCAAAAACATTCAGTACTTC
CDR3 protein: CASSPGGSKNIQYF

D gene: TRBD2
V gene: TRBV2
clone size: .
J gene: TRBJ2-1
CDR3 DNA: TGTGCCAGCAGCGTAGCGGGAGGCTCCTACAATGAGCAGTTCTTC
CDR3 protein: CASSVAGGSYNEQFF

D gene: TRBD2
V gene: TRBV29-1
clone size: .
J gene: TRBJ2-1
CDR3 DNA: TGCAGCTGTTCCATGACTAGCGGGAGGGACAATGAGCAGTTCTTC
CDR3 protein: CSCSMTSGRDNEQFF

D gene: .
V gene: TRBV18
clone size: .
J gene: TRBJ2-3
CDR3 DNA: TGTGCCAGCTCACCTACAGTGGACTCCACAGATACGCAGTATTTT
CDR3 protein: CASSPTVDSTDTQYF

D gene: .
V gene: TRBV6-2/TRBV6-3
clone size: few
J gene: TRBJ1-3
CDR3 DNA: TGTGCCAGCAGCCAAGGGCCCCAGGCGGCTGGAAACACCATATATTTT
CDR3 protein: CASSQGPQAAGNTIYF

D gene: TRBD1
V gene: TRBV5-1
clone size: .
J gene: TRBJ2-7
CDR3 DNA: TGCGCCAGCAGCTCTCCCGACAGGGCTGGGTCCTTCGAGCAGTACTTC
CDR3 protein: CASSSPDRAGSFEQYF

D gene: .
V gene: TRBV7-2
clone size: .
J gene: TRBJ2-1
CDR3 DNA: TGTGCCAGCAGCTTAGTGGGGGGTTTACTTTCCTATGAGCAGTTCTTC
CDR3 protein: CASSLVGGLLSYEQFF

D gene: .
V gene: TRBV19
clone size: .
J gene: TRBJ1-1
CDR3 DNA: TGTGCCAGTAGTATGGCACTTAACGAAGCTTTCTTT
CDR3 protein: CASSMALNEAFF

D gene: TRBD1
V gene: TRBV28
clone size: .
J gene: TRBJ2-7
CDR3 DNA: TGTGCCAGCAGCCCCCCGGGACAGGGCTTCGAGCAGTACTTC
CDR3 protein: CASSPPGQGFEQYF

D gene: TRBD2
V gene: TRBV19
clone size: .
J gene: TRBJ2-3
CDR3 DNA: TGTGCCAGTAGTCGTACTAGCGGGAACACAGATACGCAGTATTTT
CDR3 protein: CASSRTSGNTDTQYF

D gene: .
V gene: TRBV5-6
clone size: .
J gene: TRBJ2-1
CDR3 DNA: TGTGCCAGCAGCTTGGCTGTGGGAGCCCCCTACAATGAGCAGTTCTTC
CDR3 protein: CASSLAVGAPYNEQFF

D gene: .
V gene: TRBV7-6
clone size: .
J gene: TRBJ2-3
CDR3 DNA: TGTGCCAGCAGCTTAGGGGGGACATCCACAGATACGCAGTATTTT
CDR3 protein: CASSLGGTSTDTQYF

D gene: TRBD1
V gene: TRBV5-3
clone size: once
J gene: TRBJ1-1
CDR3 DNA: TGTGCCAGAAGCTTGTCACCCCTAGACAGGGACCCTGAAGCTTTCTTT
CDR3 protein: CARSLSPLDRDPEAFF

D gene: .
V gene: TRBV3-1/TRBV3-2
clone size: .
J gene: TRBJ1-1
CDR3 DNA: TGTGCCAGCAGCCCAGAGGTGACAGGGAACACTGAAGCTTTCTTT
CDR3 protein: CASSPEVTGNTEAFF

D gene: .
V gene: TRBV9
clone size: once
J gene: TRBJ1-3
CDR3 DNA: TGTGCCAGCAGCGTACTCACGTTGGAGGGCTCTGGAAACACCATATATTTT
CDR3 protein: CASSVLTLEGSGNTIYF

D gene: .
V gene: TRBV19
clone size: .
J gene: TRBJ1-4
CDR3 DNA: TGTGCCAGTAGCTTGGACCGGGAAAAACTGTTTTTT
CDR3 protein: CASSLDREKLFF

D gene: .
V gene: TRBV20-1
clone size: .
J gene: TRBJ2-7
CDR3 DNA: TGCAGTGCTAGTGGCTCAGCGATATCCTACGAGCAGTACTTC
CDR3 protein: CSASGSAISYEQYF

D gene: TRBD1
V gene: TRBV27
clone size: .
J gene: TRBJ2-1
CDR3 DNA: TGTGCCAGCAGTTTCGGACAGGAGTACAATGAGCAGTTCTTC
CDR3 protein: CASSFGQEYNEQFF

D gene: TRBD2
V gene: TRBV6-2/TRBV6-3
clone size: few
J gene: TRBJ2-7
CDR3 DNA: TGTGCCAGCAGTTCCCGACTAGCGGGAGGACACTACGAGCAGTACTTC
CDR3 protein: CASSSRLAGGHYEQYF

D gene: .
V gene: TRBV19
clone size: .
J gene: TRBJ1-6
CDR3 DNA: TGTGCCAGTAGCGAATGGGGTAATTCACCCCTCCACTTT
CDR3 protein: CASSEWGNSPLHF